The next 6 T cell receptor beta chains were all read from a single sample in a study of cytomegalovirus exposure and HLA in healthy donors. The primer mix had 60 Vbeta and 13 Jbeta primers. The method was immunoSEQ multiplex PCR; TCRdb's version includes in-frame clones alone and lacks a portion of them. The sample has about 130,000 clones; about 81% are singletons. Source material: PBMCs. Receptor source: a woman aged 40 to 50 in good health and CMV-seropositive.

This clone has just one count. This sequence joins TRBV15 and TRBJ1-2, with D tentatively TRBD1 (5 bases). CDR1 and CDR2 (germline): LNHNV, YYDKDF (reference sequence). The V gene lost 0 bases and the J gene lost 5 bases, with 16 bases spanning the gap. The CDR3 loop spans 16 amino acids. As DNA, the CDR3 is TGTGCCACCAGCAGAGATGGGGCAGCCTCTCCTTATGGCTACACCTTC. Translating it yields CATSRDGAASPYGYTF.

The genes are TRBV9 and TRBJ2-1; 12 bases align to TRBD2. The CDR3 consists of 18 residues. V lost 0 bases to trimming and J lost 4 bases; unmatched junction nucleotides: 8. The germline gives CDR1 SGDLS, CDR2 YYNGEE. CDR3: CASSVGLAGGHNYNEQFF. DNA for the CDR3: TGTGCCAGCAGCGTAGGTCTAGCGGGAGGGCATAATTACAATGAGCAGTTCTTC.

The chain combines TRBV27 with TRBJ2-1; 8 bases line up with TRBD1. The CDR3 runs to 14 residues. The J segment lost 4 bases and the V segment lost 4 bases, leaving 3 bases of the junction unmatched. CDR1 and CDR2 from the germline V gene are MNHEY and SMNVEV (reference sequence). CDR3 in DNA: TGTGCCAGCAGTTCCGGACAGGGTTACAATGAGCAGTTCTTC. Residues: CASSSGQGYNEQFF.

The rearrangement uses TRBV28 and TRBJ1-1; D perhaps matches TRBD1 (5 bases). The CDR3 consists of 16 residues. The germline V gene has CDR1 MDHEN and CDR2 SYDVKM. Trimming stripped 2 bases from V and 6 bases from J, with 19 bases between. CDR3 in amino acids: CASSLPYRTGKSEAFF. CDR3 bases: TGTGCCAGCAGTTTACCCTACAGGACGGGCAAATCTGAAGCTTTCTTT. Combining the CDR3 with reference TRBV28 and TRBJ1-1 gives the whole variable domain DVKVTQSSRYLVKRTGEKVFLECVQDMDHENMFWYRQDPGLGLRLIYFSYDVKMKEKGDIPEGYSVSREKKERFSLILESASTNQTSMYLCASSLPYRTGKSEAFFGQGTRLTVV.

This chain uses TRBV2 with TRBJ1-1; D perhaps matches TRBD1 (5 bases). The CDR3 spans 14 residues. From germline, CDR1 is SNHLY and CDR2 FYNNEI. V lost 7 bases, J lost 0 bases, and 12 bases lay in between. The CDR3, as DNA: TGTGCCAGCACGACAGAATTCATGAACACTGAAGCTTTCTTT. This gives the protein CASTTEFMNTEAFF.

V gene TRBV2 combines with J gene TRBJ1-1; 9 positions match TRBD1. Germline V CDR1 and CDR2: SNHLY, FYNNEI. Trimming cost V 3 bases and J 1 base; bases outside gene matches: 9. CDR3 length: 17 amino acids. The CDR3 protein is CASSDRVQGAGNTEAFF. DNA for the CDR3: TGTGCCAGCAGTGATAGAGTACAGGGGGCTGGGAACACTGAAGCTTTCTTT.